This T cell receptor beta chain is drawn from a study of shared clonotypes between healthy human individuals. Study information: The study used three CD4 naive, three CD4 memory, two CD8 naive and one CD8 memory plate per donor.

The authors divided CD4+ cells into CD45RA+ naive and CD45RA-negative memory subsets. Sequenced by immunoSEQ multiplex PCR; TCRdb stores in-frame clones only, minus some. The table lists under 2.5 million clones, less than 95% of them singletons. Worth noting for this clone: The antigen is unknown.

Study results and caveats: Non-shared clonotypes had lower generation probabilities than clonotypes shared by all four sorted-subset donors.

This TCR was recovered from a man aged 18-30 years in good health. Some clones in this sample may be carry-over from other donors' samples. Input material: naive CD4+ T cells from PBMCs. Subset denoted: CD45RA+ positively selected.

CDR3 bases: TGCAGCGTTAAATTTACTTACAACACCGGGGAGCTGTTTTTT. It encodes CSVKFTYNTGELFF. The chain employs TRBV29-1 and TRBJ2-2; D not certain. Trimming pared 5 bases from V and 2 bases from J, leaving 12 bases between. The CDR3 contains 14 residues. The germline gives CDR1 SQVTM, CDR2 ANQGSEA.